This section outlines one T cell receptor beta chain sequence together with its context. The source of the sample is a study of T-cell reconstitution after alpha-beta-depleted transplantation in children. V lost 0 bases to trimming and J lost 3 bases, with 11 bases between them. The CDR3 is 15 amino acids. CDR1 MNHEY and CDR2 SMNVEV come from the germline V gene (reference sequence). Preparation of the TCRbeta library used unique molecular identifiers. TCRdb reanalysed the PCR reads using MiXCR and keeps one entry per CDR3 protein. Here the sample spans about 610,000 distinct CDR3 sequences, over 9.5% being singletons.

The V and J genes are TRBV27 and TRBJ1-2; the D is unclear. The source of this sequence is a human donor who donated a stem cell graft to a child with acute myeloid leukemia. The sample consisted of PBMCs from the stem cell graft donor, taken from the stem cell graft. This CDR3 is CASSLSINLDYGYTF. In nucleotides, the CDR3 is TGTGCCAGCAGTTTATCGATTAATTTGGACTATGGCTACACCTTC.